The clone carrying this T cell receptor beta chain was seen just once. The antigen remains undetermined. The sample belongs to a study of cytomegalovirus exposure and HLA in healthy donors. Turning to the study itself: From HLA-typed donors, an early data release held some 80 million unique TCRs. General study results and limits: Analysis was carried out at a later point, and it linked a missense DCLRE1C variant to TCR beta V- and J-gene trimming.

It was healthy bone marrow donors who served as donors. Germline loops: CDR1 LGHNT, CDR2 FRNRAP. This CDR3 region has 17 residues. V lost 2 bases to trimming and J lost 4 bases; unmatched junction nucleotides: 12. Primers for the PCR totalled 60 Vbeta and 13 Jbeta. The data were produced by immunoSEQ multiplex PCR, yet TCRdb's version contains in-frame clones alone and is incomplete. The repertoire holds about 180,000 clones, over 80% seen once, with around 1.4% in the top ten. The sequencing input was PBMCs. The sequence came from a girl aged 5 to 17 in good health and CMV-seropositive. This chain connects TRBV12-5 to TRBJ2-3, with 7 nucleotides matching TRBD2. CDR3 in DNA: TGTGCTAGTGGTTTGAAATATGGCGGGAGAGGGGCAGATACGCAGTATTTT. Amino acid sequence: CASGLKYGGRGADTQYF.